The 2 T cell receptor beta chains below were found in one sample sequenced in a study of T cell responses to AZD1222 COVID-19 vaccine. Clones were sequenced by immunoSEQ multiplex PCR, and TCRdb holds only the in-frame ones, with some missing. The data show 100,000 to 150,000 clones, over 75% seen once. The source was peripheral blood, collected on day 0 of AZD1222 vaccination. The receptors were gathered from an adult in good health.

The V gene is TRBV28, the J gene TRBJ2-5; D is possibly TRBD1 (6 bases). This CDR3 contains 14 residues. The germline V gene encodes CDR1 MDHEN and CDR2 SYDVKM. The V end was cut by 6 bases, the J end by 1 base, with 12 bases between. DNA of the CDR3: TGTGCCAGCAGGCATTCGGACAGCCAAGAGACCCAGTACTTC. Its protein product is CASRHSDSQETQYF.

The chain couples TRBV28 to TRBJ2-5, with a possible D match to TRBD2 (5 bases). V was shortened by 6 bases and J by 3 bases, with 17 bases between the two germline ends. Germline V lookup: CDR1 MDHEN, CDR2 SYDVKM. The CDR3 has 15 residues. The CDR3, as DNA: TGTGCCAGCAGGCGTTACCGTGGAGGAGAAGAGACCCAGTACTTC. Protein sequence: CASRRYRGGEETQYF. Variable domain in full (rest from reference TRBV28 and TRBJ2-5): DVKVTQSSRYLVKRTGEKVFLECVQDMDHENMFWYRQDPGLGLRLIYFSYDVKMKEKGDIPEGYSVSREKKERFSLILESASTNQTSMYLCASRRYRGGEETQYFGPGTRLLVL.